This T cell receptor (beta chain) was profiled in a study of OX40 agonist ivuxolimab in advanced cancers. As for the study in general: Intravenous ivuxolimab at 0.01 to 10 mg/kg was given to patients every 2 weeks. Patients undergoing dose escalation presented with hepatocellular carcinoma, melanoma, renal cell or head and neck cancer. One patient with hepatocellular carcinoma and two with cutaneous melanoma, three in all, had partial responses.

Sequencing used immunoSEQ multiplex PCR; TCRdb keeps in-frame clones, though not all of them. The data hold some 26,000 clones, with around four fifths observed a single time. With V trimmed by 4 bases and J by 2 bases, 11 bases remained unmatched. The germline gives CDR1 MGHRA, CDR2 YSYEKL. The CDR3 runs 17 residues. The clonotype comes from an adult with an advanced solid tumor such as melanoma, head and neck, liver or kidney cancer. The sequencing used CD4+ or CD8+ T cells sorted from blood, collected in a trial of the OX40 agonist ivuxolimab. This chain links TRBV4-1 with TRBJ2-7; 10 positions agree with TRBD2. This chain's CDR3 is CASSRGVAGGPTYEQYF. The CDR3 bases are TGCGCCAGCAGCCGTGGGGTAGCGGGGGGCCCTACCTACGAGCAGTACTTC.